These 6 T cell receptor beta chains were sequenced from one sample in a study of CD4+ T cells in melanoma. Generated by immunoSEQ multiplex PCR, the TCRdb table keeps only in-frame clones and is missing some. The repertoire has approximately 47,000 clones, approximately 89% of them found once; the top ten carry over 9.5%. Sequencing was performed on peripheral blood. These receptor sequences come from a human donor with melanoma.

This chain connects TRBV5-1 to TRBJ2-2; TRBD2 aligns across 9 bases. Germline V CDR1 and CDR2: SGHRS, YFSETQ. This CDR3 has 15 amino acids. The ends lost 5 bases at V and 2 bases at J; junction bases unmatched: 4. The CDR3 loop is CASSTAGGNTGELFF. The CDR3 coding sequence is TGCGCCAGCAGTACAGCGGGGGGCAACACCGGGGAGCTGTTTTTT.

The rearrangement uses TRBV2 and TRBJ2-3, with 10 bases matching TRBD2. The CDR3 is 16 amino acids. From germline, CDR1 is SNHLY and CDR2 FYNNEI. V dropped 5 bases and J dropped 0; count of bases not matched to a gene: 5. The CDR3 coding sequence is TGTGCCAGCAGTTGGGTAGCGGGGGGTAGCACAGATACGCAGTATTTT. Protein: CASSWVAGGSTDTQYF.

The V call is TRBV19, the J call TRBJ2-2; D gene ambiguous. Germline-derived CDR1 and CDR2 are LNHDA and SQIVND (reference sequence). V was shortened by 5 bases and J by 3 bases, with 10 bases between the two germline ends. CDR3 size: 14 residues. CDR3 sequence reads: CASSDRWDTGELFF. CDR3 DNA sequence: TGTGCCAGTAGTGACCGCTGGGACACCGGGGAGCTGTTTTTT.

This chain links TRBV5-5 with TRBJ2-6; perhaps TRBD1 as D (6 bases). CDR1 is SGHKS and CDR2 is YYEKEE in the germline V gene (reference sequence). This CDR3 spans 18 amino acids. Trimming shortened V by 0 bases and J by 1 base, and 14 bases separated the two germline ends. The CDR3 protein is CASSLAAGDTSGANVLTF. CDR3 in DNA: TGTGCCAGCAGCTTGGCGGCTGGGGACACATCTGGGGCCAACGTCCTGACTTTC.

The chain is built from TRBV5-1 and TRBJ2-5, with a tentative D call TRBD1 (6 bases). This CDR3 comprises 16 residues. Germline V gives CDR1 SGHRS, CDR2 YFSETQ. Deletions cut 4 bases from V and 2 bases from J, with 18 bases between. For the CDR3, the DNA is TGCGCCAGCAGCCCCACCCTGGGGGCAGGGCAAGAGACCCAGTACTTC. Its protein is CASSPTLGAGQETQYF.

V usage is TRBV10-3 and J usage is TRBJ2-1; D is unresolved. Trimming removed 6 bases at V and 8 bases at J, with 11 bases between. Per the germline V gene, CDR1 is ENHRY and CDR2 is SYGVKD. The CDR3 totals 12 residues. CDR3 nucleotide sequence: TGTGCCATCAGAAACAGCCCCTATGAGCAGTTCTTC. Its protein product is CAIRNSPYEQFF.